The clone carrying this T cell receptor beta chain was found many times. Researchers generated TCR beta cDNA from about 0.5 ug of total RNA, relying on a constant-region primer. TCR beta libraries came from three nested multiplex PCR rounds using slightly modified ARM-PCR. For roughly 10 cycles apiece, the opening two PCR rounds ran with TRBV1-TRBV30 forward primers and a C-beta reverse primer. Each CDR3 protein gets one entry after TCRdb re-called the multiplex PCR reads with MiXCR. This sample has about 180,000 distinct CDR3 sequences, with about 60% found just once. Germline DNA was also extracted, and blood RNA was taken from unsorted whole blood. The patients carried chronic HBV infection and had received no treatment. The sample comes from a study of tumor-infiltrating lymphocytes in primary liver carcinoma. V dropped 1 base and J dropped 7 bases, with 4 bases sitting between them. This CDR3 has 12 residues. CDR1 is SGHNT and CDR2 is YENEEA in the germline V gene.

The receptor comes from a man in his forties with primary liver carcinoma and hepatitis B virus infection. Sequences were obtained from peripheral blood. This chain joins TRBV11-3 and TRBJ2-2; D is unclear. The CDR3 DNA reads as TGTGCCAGCAGCTTAGTGGTCGGGGAGCTGTTTTTT. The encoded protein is CASSLVVGELFF.